A selection of T cell receptor beta chains follows, all from one sample in a study of OX40 agonist ivuxolimab in advanced cancers. Data came from immunoSEQ multiplex PCR; TCRdb stores just in-frame clones and leaves some out. This table has around 110,000 clones, 93% appearing once. The sample in question was CD4+ or CD8+ T cells sorted from blood, obtained in a trial of the OX40 agonist ivuxolimab. The receptors stem from an adult with an advanced solid tumor such as melanoma, head and neck, liver or kidney cancer. CDR3s include the opening cysteine and the closing phenylalanine or tryptophan. D genes are given only for firm matches. The size of a clone is reported for some rows only, either as once, few or many, or as a class for expanded clones.

clone size,V gene,D gene,J gene,CDR3 DNA,CDR3 protein
-,TRBV5-4,TRBD2,TRBJ2-7,TGTGCCAGCAGCCGGCCGGGGGGGGATGGGACTACCTACGAGCAGTACTTC,CASSRPGGDGTTYEQYF
-,TRBV18,-,TRBJ2-7,TGTGCCAGCTCACTGGCTAGCGACGAGCAGTACTTC,CASSLASDEQYF
-,TRBV18,-,TRBJ1-3,TGTGCCAGCTCACCAACGTCGAACCCTGGAAACACCATATATTTT,CASSPTSNPGNTIYF
-,TRBV28,-,TRBJ2-7,TGTGCCAGCAGTTTATCCCCCTACGAGCAGTACTTC,CASSLSPYEQYF
-,TRBV29-1,TRBD2,TRBJ2-1,TGCAGCGTTGTGATAGCGGGGGGCGGGGAGCAGTTCTTC,CSVVIAGGGEQFF
-,TRBV7-9,-,TRBJ1-1,TGTGCCAGCAGCTTCGGACAGACGAACACTGAAGCTTTCTTT,CASSFGQTNTEAFF
-,TRBV28,-,TRBJ1-1,TGTGCCAGCAGTTTAAAACACACTGAAGCTTTCTTT,CASSLKHTEAFF
-,TRBV7-9,-,TRBJ1-5,TGTGCCAGCAGTTTGGACAGCAATCAGCCCCAGCATTTT,CASSLDSNQPQHF
-,TRBV2,-,TRBJ1-2,TGTGCCAGCAGGGTACAAGACTATGGCTACACCTTC,CASRVQDYGYTF
-,TRBV6-1,-,TRBJ1-6,TGTGCCAGCAGTGAAATGGGACTAAGCTCCTATAATTCACCCCTCCACTTT,CASSEMGLSSYNSPLHF
-,TRBV6-5,-,TRBJ1-1,TGTGCCAGCAGTTACAGGGCGGGCACTGAAGCTTTCTTT,CASSYRAGTEAFF
few,TRBV2,-,TRBJ1-6,TGTGCCAGCAGTAGCAGGGTTTCACCCCTCCACTTT,CASSSRVSPLHF
-,TRBV11-3,-,TRBJ2-2,TGTGCCAGCAGCTCCCAGGGGAACGGGGAGCTGTTTTTT,CASSSQGNGELFF
-,TRBV28,-,TRBJ1-2,TGTGCCAGCAGTTTAGTACGGGCTAACTATGGCTACACCTTC,CASSLVRANYGYTF
-,TRBV28,-,TRBJ2-3,TGTGCCAGCGGATCGACCGCGAGCACAGATACGCAGTATTTT,CASGSTASTDTQYF
-,TRBV6-5,TRBD1,TRBJ2-2,TGTGCCAGCAGGAGACAGGGGGCGGACACCGGGGAGCTGTTTTTT,CASRRQGADTGELFF
-,TRBV18,-,TRBJ2-3,TGTGCCAGCTCACCACTAGGGATCACAGATACGCAGTATTTT,CASSPLGITDTQYF
-,TRBV7-2,TRBD2,TRBJ2-3,TGTGCCAGCAGCAGGGGGACGGGAGGGTTAATAGATACGCAGTATTTT,CASSRGTGGLIDTQYF
-,TRBV7-3,-,TRBJ1-3,TGTGCCAGCAGCTTAAGATCGGGGCCTGGAAACACCATATATTTT,CASSLRSGPGNTIYF
-,TRBV11-2,-,TRBJ2-2,TGTGCCAGCCGTCAGATAGGGAACACCGGGGAGCTGTTTTTT,CASRQIGNTGELFF
once,TRBV7-8,TRBD2,TRBJ2-3,TGTGCCAGCAGCCCAAGAGGACTAGTCTCTGATACGCAGTATTTT,CASSPRGLVSDTQYF
-,TRBV5-1,-,TRBJ2-3,TGCGCCAGCAGCTTGCTGAGACTAGAGTTAACAGATACGCAGTATTTT,CASSLLRLELTDTQYF
-,TRBV7-2,-,TRBJ2-6,TGTGCCAGCAACCCCGGACTGAACACTGGGGCCAACGTCCTGACTTTC,CASNPGLNTGANVLTF
-,TRBV7-2,TRBD1,TRBJ2-7,TGTGCCAGCAGCCTAATGGGACAGGACTCCTACGAGCAGTACTTC,CASSLMGQDSYEQYF